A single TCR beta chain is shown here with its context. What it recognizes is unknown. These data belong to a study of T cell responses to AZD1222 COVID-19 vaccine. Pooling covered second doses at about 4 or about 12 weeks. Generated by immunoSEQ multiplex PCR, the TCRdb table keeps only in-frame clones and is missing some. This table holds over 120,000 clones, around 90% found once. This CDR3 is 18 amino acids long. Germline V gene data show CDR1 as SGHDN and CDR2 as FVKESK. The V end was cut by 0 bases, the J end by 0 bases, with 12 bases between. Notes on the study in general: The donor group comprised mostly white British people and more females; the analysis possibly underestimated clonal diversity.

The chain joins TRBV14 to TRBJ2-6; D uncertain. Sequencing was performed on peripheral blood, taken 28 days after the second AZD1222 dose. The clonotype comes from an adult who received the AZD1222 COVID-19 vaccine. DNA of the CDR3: TGTGCCAGCAGCCAAGATTACCGCCCTAACTCTGGGGCCAACGTCCTGACTTTC. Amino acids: CASSQDYRPNSGANVLTF.